This T cell receptor beta chain was recovered during a study of response to subunit inactivated influenza vaccine. Study-level findings and limits: New T cells are recruited in small numbers by each seasonal influenza vaccination, according to the authors' suggestion.

TCRdb reprocessed the RT-PCR reads with MiXCR, giving one entry per CDR3 protein. In the table there are 500,000 to 600,000 distinct CDR3 sequences, roughly 12% of which are singletons. Germline CDR1 and CDR2: SGHAT and FQDESV (reference sequence). There are 18 residues in the CDR3. The ends were cut back, 1 base at V and 0 bases at J, with 13 bases in the middle. Regarding this clonotype: Its target is unknown.

The TCR originated in a man over 45 who received an inactivated influenza vaccine. The sample consisted of PBMCs from blood, taken on the day of vaccination. V and J are TRBV11-1 and TRBJ2-6; no clear D. CDR3 coding DNA: TGTGCCAGCAGCTTAGGGGCCGTCCAGAGCTCTGGGGCCAACGTCCTGACTTTC. It translates to CASSLGAVQSSGANVLTF.